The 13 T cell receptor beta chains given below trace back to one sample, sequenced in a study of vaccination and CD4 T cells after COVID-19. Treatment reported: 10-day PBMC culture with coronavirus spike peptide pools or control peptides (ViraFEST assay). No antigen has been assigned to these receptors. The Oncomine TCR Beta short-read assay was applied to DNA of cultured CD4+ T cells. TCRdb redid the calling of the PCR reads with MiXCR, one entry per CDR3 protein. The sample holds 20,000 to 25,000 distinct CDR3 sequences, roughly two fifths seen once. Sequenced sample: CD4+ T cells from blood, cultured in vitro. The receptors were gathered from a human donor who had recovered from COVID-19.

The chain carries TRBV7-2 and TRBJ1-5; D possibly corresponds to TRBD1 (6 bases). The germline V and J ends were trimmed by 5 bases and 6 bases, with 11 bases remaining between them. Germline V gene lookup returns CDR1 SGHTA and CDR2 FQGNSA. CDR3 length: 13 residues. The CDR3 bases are TGTGCCAGCAGCGTAAGGGGGGGTCAGCCCCAGCATTTT. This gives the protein CASSVRGGQPQHF.

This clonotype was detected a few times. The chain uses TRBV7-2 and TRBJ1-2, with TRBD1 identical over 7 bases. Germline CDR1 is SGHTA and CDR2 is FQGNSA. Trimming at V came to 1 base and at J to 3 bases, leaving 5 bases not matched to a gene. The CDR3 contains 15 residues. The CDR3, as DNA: TGTGCCAGCAGCTTAGGTTCAGGGGGAGACTATGGCTACACCTTC. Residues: CASSLGSGGDYGYTF.

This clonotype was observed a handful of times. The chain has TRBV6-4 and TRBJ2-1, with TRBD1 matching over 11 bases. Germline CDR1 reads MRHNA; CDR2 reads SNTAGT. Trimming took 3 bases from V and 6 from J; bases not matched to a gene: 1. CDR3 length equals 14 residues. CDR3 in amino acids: CASSEGTGGNEQFF. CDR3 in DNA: TGTGCCAGCAGTGAAGGGACAGGGGGCAATGAGCAGTTCTTC.

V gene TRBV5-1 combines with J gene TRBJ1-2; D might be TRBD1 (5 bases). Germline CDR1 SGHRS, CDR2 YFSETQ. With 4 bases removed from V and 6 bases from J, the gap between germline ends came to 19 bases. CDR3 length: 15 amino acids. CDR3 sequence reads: CASSLSTQKGDGYTF. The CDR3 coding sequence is TGCGCCAGCAGCCTGTCGACACAAAAAGGGGATGGCTACACCTTC.

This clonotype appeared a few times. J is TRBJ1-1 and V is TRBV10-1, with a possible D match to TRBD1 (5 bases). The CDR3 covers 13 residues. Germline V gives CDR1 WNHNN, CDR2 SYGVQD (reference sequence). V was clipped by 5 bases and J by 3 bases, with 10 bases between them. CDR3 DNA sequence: TGCGCCAGCAGTCCTGGGACCTACACTGAAGCTTTCTTT. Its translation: CASSPGTYTEAFF.

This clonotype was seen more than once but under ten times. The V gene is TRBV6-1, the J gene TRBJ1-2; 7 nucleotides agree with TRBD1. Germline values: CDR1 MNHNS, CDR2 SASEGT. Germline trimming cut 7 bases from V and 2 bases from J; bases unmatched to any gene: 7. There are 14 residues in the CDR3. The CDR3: CASTRQGKNYGYTF. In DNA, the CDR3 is TGTGCCAGCACCAGACAGGGTAAAAACTATGGCTACACCTTC.

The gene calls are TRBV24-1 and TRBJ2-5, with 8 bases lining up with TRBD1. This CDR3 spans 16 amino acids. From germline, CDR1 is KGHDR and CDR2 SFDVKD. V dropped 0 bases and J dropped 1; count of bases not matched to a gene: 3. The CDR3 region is CATSDLQQGVQETQYF. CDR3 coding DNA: TGTGCCACCAGTGATTTGCAACAGGGGGTCCAAGAGACCCAGTACTTC.

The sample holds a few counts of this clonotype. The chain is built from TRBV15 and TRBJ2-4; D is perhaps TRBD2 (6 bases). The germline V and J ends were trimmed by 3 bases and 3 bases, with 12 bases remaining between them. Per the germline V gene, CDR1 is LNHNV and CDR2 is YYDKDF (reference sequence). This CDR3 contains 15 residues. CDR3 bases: TGTGCCACCAGCAGCCCAGCGGGTTACAAAAACATTCAGTACTTC. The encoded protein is CATSSPAGYKNIQYF.

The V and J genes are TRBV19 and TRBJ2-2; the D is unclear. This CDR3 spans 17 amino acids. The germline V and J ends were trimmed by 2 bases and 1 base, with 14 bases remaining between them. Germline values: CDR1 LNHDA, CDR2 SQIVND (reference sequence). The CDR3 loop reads CASSIKIRVRNTGELFF. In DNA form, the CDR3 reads TGTGCCAGTAGTATAAAGATTAGGGTACGGAACACCGGGGAGCTGTTTTTT.

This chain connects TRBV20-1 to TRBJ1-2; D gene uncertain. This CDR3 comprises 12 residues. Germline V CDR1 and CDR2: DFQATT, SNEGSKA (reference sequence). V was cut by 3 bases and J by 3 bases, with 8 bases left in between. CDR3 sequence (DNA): TGCAGTGCTAGGATGTCCGACTATGGCTACACCTTC. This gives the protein CSARMSDYGYTF.

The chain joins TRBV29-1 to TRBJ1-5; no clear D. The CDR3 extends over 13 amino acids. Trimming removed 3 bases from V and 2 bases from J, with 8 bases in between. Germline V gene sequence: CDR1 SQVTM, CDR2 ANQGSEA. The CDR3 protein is CSVEEGRNQPQHF. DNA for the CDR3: TGCAGCGTTGAGGAGGGCCGCAATCAGCCCCAGCATTTT.

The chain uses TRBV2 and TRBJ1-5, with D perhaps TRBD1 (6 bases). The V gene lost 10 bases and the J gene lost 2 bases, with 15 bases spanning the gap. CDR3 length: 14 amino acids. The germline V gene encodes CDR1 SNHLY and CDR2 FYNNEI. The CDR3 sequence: CATTREGGNQPQHF. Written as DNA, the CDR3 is TGTGCCACCACCCGGGAGGGGGGCAATCAGCCCCAGCATTTT.

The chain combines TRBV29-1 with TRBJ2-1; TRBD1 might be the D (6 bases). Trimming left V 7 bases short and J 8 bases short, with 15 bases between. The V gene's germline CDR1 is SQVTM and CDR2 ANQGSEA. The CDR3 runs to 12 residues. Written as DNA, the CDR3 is TGCAGCGGGGGGCATATGGGTGATGAGCAGTTCTTC. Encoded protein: CSGGHMGDEQFF.